What follows are 28 T cell receptor beta chains derived from one specimen sequenced in a study of CD8 T cells in ankylosing spondylitis. One entry per CDR3 protein results from TCRdb running MiXCR on the 5' RACE reads. The data show roughly 230,000 distinct CDR3 sequences, roughly a tenth seen once. The sample taken for sequencing was blood, either unsorted or a sorted T cell fraction (not recorded which). The receptors stem from a male donor with ankylosing spondylitis or in good health (not recorded which).

This clonotype has a count of ten or more. The rearrangement uses TRBV21-1 and TRBJ2-7; TRBD1, as called in the table, went unchecked against the DNA. TRBV21-1 is a known pseudogene. The CDR3 extends over 18 amino acids. The CDR3 DNA is TGTGCCAGCAGCAAAATGACTGGGGGGACAGTCCCATCCTACGAGCAGTACTTC. Amino acids: CASSKMTGGTVPSYEQYF.

This clonotype appeared many times. The chain uses TRBV30 and TRBJ2-7, with 8 positions matching TRBD1. Per germline, CDR1 GTSNPN and CDR2 SVGIG (reference sequence). This CDR3 region has 13 residues. V dropped 5 bases and J dropped 8; count of bases not matched to a gene: 11. CDR3 sequence (DNA): TGTGCCTGGCATCCCCCCGGGACAGGTCAGCAGTACTTC. Amino acids: CAWHPPGTGQQYF.

This clonotype appeared many times. The chain uses TRBV12-3 or TRBV12-4 and TRBJ2-7; D ambiguous. Trimming left V 6 bases short and J 3 bases short, with 18 bases between. The CDR3 contains 15 residues. CDR3 coding DNA: TGTGCCAGCAGCCCTTCTGCCCCTTCACTCTACGAGCAGTACTTC. Translated: CASSPSAPSLYEQYF.

In this sample, this clonotype turned up many times. The chain carries TRBV6-1 and TRBJ1-1; D ambiguous. Germline assignment: CDR1 MNHNS and CDR2 SASEGT. The length of the CDR3 is 13 residues. The V end was cut by 10 bases, the J end by 0 bases, with 12 bases between. The CDR3 DNA follows: TGTGCCACCGGGCGAGACGTGAACACTGAAGCTTTCTTT. Its protein is CATGRDVNTEAFF.

This clonotype was seen repeatedly, ten times or more. V is TRBV6-1 and J is TRBJ1-1; tentative D call: TRBD1 (5 bases). CDR1 is MNHNS, CDR2 SASEGT, per germline. V lost 3 bases and J lost 5, with 16 bases in between. CDR3 length equals 15 residues. The CDR3 DNA reads TGTGCCAGCAGTGACCGGGACTCTCTGGGTACTGAAGCTTTCTTT. Its translation is CASSDRDSLGTEAFF.

This clonotype has ten or more counts. V is TRBV3-1 and J is TRBJ2-4; 8 bases align to TRBD2. The germline V gene has CDR1 LGHDT and CDR2 YNNKEL (reference sequence). V was clipped by 1 base and J by 0 bases; unmatched bases: 2. This CDR3 contains 16 residues. The CDR3 region is CASSQAGGRAKNIQYF. CDR3 in DNA: TGTGCCAGCAGCCAAGCGGGGGGGCGAGCCAAAAACATTCAGTACTTC.

This clonotype was seen ten or more times. The V and J genes are TRBV5-1 and TRBJ1-1; possible D gene TRBD1, 5 bases. Germline assignment: CDR1 SGHRS and CDR2 YFSETQ. The CDR3 sequence is 13 residues long. V was pared by 6 bases and J by 0 bases, with 9 bases between. The CDR3 sequence is CASKTAVNTEAFF. The CDR3 coding sequence is TGCGCCAGCAAGACAGCCGTGAACACTGAAGCTTTCTTT.

In this sample, this clonotype turned up many times. This chain joins TRBV25-1 and TRBJ2-1; 9 bases are a match to TRBD1. Looked up from germline, CDR1 is MGHDK and CDR2 is SYGVNS. The CDR3 covers 14 residues. Germline trimming cut 4 bases from V and 6 bases from J; bases unmatched to any gene: 4. The CDR3 protein is CASSGLDRGNEQFF. In DNA, the CDR3 is TGTGCCAGCAGTGGGTTGGACAGGGGCAATGAGCAGTTCTTC.

This clonotype was recorded at least ten times. The CDR3 sequence is CASSLEGRGNEQFF. DNA for the CDR3: TGCGCCAGCAGCTTGGAAGGCAGGGGAAATGAGCAGTTCTTC. The chain is built from TRBV5-1 and TRBJ2-1; a possible D gene is TRBD1 (6 bases). V lost 0 bases and J lost 7, with 11 bases in between. The CDR3 is 14 residues long. Germline V gene sequence: CDR1 SGHRS, CDR2 YFSETQ.

This clonotype was picked up many times. V and J are TRBV18 and TRBJ2-5; 10 bases are a match to TRBD2. Germline CDR1 and CDR2: KGHSH and LQKENI. Germline trimming cut 10 bases from V and 5 bases from J; bases unmatched to any gene: 13. The CDR3 is made up of 15 amino acids. CDR3 amino acids: CATSTSGSQGETQYF. The CDR3 DNA sequence: TGTGCCACCTCGACTAGCGGGTCCCAAGGGGAGACCCAGTACTTC.

This clonotype was seen ten or more times. The chain recombines TRBV7-2 with TRBJ1-6; the D is unclear. V gave up 5 bases and J gave up 7 bases, with 9 bases separating them. CDR3 length equals 13 residues. CDR1 and CDR2 (germline): SGHTA, FQGNSA. CDR3: CASSPRRNSPLHF. In nucleotides, the CDR3 is TGTGCCAGCAGCCCCCGACGGAATTCACCCCTCCACTTT.

This clonotype was seen repeatedly, ten times or more. The chain uses TRBV12-3 or TRBV12-4 and TRBJ1-1; D is unresolved. This CDR3 has 12 residues. Trimming cost V 6 bases and J 2 bases, with 7 bases left between them. CDR3 loop: CASSLDNTEAFF. CDR3 coding DNA: TGTGCCAGCAGCTTGGATAACACTGAAGCTTTCTTT.

The genes are TRBV7-9 and TRBJ1-4; no clear D gene. The V and J ends lost 3 bases and 7 bases respectively, with 18 bases between them. Germline CDR1 and CDR2: SEHNR and FQNEAQ (reference sequence). This CDR3 spans 16 amino acids. This CDR3 reads CASSLEGGNPSEKLFF. The CDR3 nucleotides read TGTGCCAGCAGCTTGGAGGGAGGCAACCCTAGTGAAAAACTGTTTTTT.

The chain recombines TRBV5-6 with TRBJ1-6; 7 nucleotides align to TRBD1. The length of the CDR3 is 15 residues. In germline, CDR1 is SGHDT, CDR2 YYEEEE. V lost 3 bases to trimming and J lost 6 bases; unmatched junction nucleotides: 6. The CDR3 sequence: CASSSRQGVNSPLHF. CDR3 nucleotide sequence: TGTGCCAGCAGCTCTAGACAGGGCGTTAATTCACCCCTCCACTTT.

This clonotype was recorded many times. This chain joins TRBV20-1 and TRBJ2-1, with 15 bases that match TRBD2. This CDR3 has 18 amino acids. Germline V lookup: CDR1 DFQATT, CDR2 SNEGSKA (reference sequence). After removal of 3 bases from V and 3 bases from J, the junction contained 9 bases not matched to a gene. The chain's CDR3 is CSARGTSGRRGYYNEQFF. The DNA of the CDR3 is TGCAGTGCTAGGGGGACTAGCGGGAGGCGAGGGTACTACAATGAGCAGTTCTTC.

This clonotype was seen many times. The chain recombines TRBV24-1 with TRBJ2-7; maybe TRBD2 (6 bases). Germline loops: CDR1 KGHDR, CDR2 SFDVKD. V was trimmed by 2 bases and J by 0 bases, leaving 10 bases between them. This CDR3 comprises 15 residues. The CDR3 coding sequence is TGTGCCACCAGTGATTGGGGCGGGGCCTCCTACGAGCAGTACTTC. This sequence encodes CATSDWGGASYEQYF.

This clonotype occurred many times. The CDR3: CASSLATTYNEQFF. The CDR3 region has the DNA TGTGCCAGCAGCTTAGCAACAACTTACAATGAGCAGTTCTTC. The chain uses TRBV7-9 and TRBJ2-1; the D is unclear. In germline, CDR1 is SEHNR, CDR2 FQNEAQ (reference sequence). Trimming pared 0 bases from V and 4 bases from J, leaving 7 bases between. The CDR3 is 14 amino acids.

This clonotype was picked up many times. This chain links TRBV3-1 with TRBJ2-7; 10 bases are a match to TRBD2. V was pared by 4 bases and J by 2 bases, with 5 bases of the junction left unmatched. This CDR3 comprises 15 residues. Germline V gene data show CDR1 as LGHDT and CDR2 as YNNKEL (reference sequence). The CDR3 protein is CASSLSSGGAYEQYF. The CDR3 nucleotides read TGTGCCAGCAGCCTTTCTAGCGGGGGTGCCTACGAGCAGTACTTC.

This clonotype was counted ten times or more. The chain has TRBV12-3 or TRBV12-4 and TRBJ2-7; D gene unclear. The CDR3 totals 12 residues. Trimming removed 5 bases at V and 2 bases at J, with 7 bases between. CDR3 sequence (DNA): TGTGCCAGCAGTCCCAACCCCTACGAGCAGTACTTC. This sequence encodes CASSPNPYEQYF.

In its sample, this clonotype was seen many times. The chain couples TRBV20-1 to TRBJ2-3; D gene unclear. CDR1 is DFQATT, CDR2 SNEGSKA, per germline (reference sequence). The CDR3 is 13 amino acids. V lost 1 base, J lost 8 bases, and 13 bases lay in between. CDR3: CSARGSAGSTQYF. Here the CDR3 DNA reads TGCAGTGCTAGAGGTTCGGCAGGTAGTACGCAGTATTTT.

The chain joins TRBV19 to TRBJ2-7; D uncertain. This CDR3 region has 14 residues. Trimming removed 6 bases at V and 3 bases at J, with 15 bases between. The germline CDR1 and CDR2 sequences are LNHDA and SQIVND (reference sequence). CDR3 amino acids: CASSPPESFYEQYF. DNA for the CDR3: TGTGCCAGTAGCCCCCCGGAGTCCTTCTACGAGCAGTACTTC. The complete variable domain, with remaining parts taken from reference TRBV19 and TRBJ2-7, reads DGGITQSPKYLFRKEGQNVTLSCEQNLNHDAMYWYRQDPGQGLRLIYYSQIVNDFQKGDIAEGYSVSREKKESFPLTVTSAQKNPTAFYLCASSPPESFYEQYFGPGTRLTVT.

This clonotype was counted ten times or more. The chain employs TRBV7-7 and TRBJ1-6; no reliable D call. The CDR3 length is 14 residues. Germline V gene data show CDR1 as SSHAT and CDR2 as FNYEAQ (reference sequence). The V end was cut by 0 bases, the J end by 8 bases, with 8 bases between. The CDR3 is CASSLAGPDSPLHF. CDR3 nucleotides: TGTGCCAGCAGCTTAGCCGGGCCCGATTCACCCCTCCACTTT.

This clonotype showed up many times. The rearrangement joins TRBV5-1 to TRBJ2-7, with TRBD1 identical over 10 bases. This CDR3 has 15 residues. The germline V gene has CDR1 SGHRS and CDR2 YFSETQ. With V trimmed by 4 bases and J by 2 bases, 6 bases remained unmatched. In DNA, the CDR3 is TGCGCCAGCAGCCCCCGGGACAGGGGAGCCTACGAGCAGTACTTC. Its translation: CASSPRDRGAYEQYF.

A word on this clonotype: This sequence may be a read error, since a much larger clone differs from it by one base. The rearrangement joins TRBV12-3 or TRBV12-4 to TRBJ1-5; no firm D call. The CDR3 has 12 residues. Trimming removed 5 bases at V and 8 bases at J, with 10 bases between. CDR3 sequence reads: CASSPPPEPQHF. The CDR3 DNA is TGTGCCAGCAGTCCCCCCCCTGAGCCCCAGCATTTT.

By share, this clonotype ranks as medium-sized. CDR3 sequence reads: CASSLRDTTYEQYF. CDR3 coding DNA: TGTGCCAGCAGCTTGAGGGACACCACCTACGAGCAGTACTTC. V gene TRBV7-9 combines with J gene TRBJ2-7; possible D gene TRBD1, 6 bases. The germline V gene has CDR1 SEHNR and CDR2 FQNEAQ (reference sequence). There are 14 residues in the CDR3. Trimming shortened V by 3 bases and J by 2 bases, and 11 bases separated the two germline ends. The variable domain in full, completed from reference TRBV7-9 and TRBJ2-7, reads DTGVSQNPRHKITKRGQNVTFRCDPISEHNRLYWYRQTLGQGPEFLTYFQNEAQLEKSRLLSDRFSAERPKGSFSTLEIQRTEQGDSAMYLCASSLRDTTYEQYFGPGTRLTVT.

This clonotype came up many times. This chain uses TRBV6-1 with TRBJ1-2; D ambiguous. This CDR3 has 13 amino acids. Germline V gene sequence: CDR1 MNHNS, CDR2 SASEGT. V was clipped by 0 bases and J by 4 bases, with 6 bases between them. The CDR3 region has the DNA TGTGCCAGCAGTGAAGCAGGGTTCTATGGCTACACCTTC. It yields the protein CASSEAGFYGYTF.

This clonotype was found a few times. The chain has TRBV7-9 and TRBJ1-1, with unresolved D. This CDR3 has 16 amino acids. Germline V gene sequence: CDR1 SEHNR, CDR2 FQNEAQ (reference sequence). With 7 bases removed from V and 0 bases from J, the gap between germline ends came to 18 bases. The CDR3 loop is CASTPQNSIMNTEAFF. The CDR3 DNA sequence: TGTGCCAGCACCCCACAAAATTCCATCATGAACACTGAAGCTTTCTTT.

CDR3 DNA: TGCGCCAGCAGTGAGGACAGGTACTCCTACGAGCAGTACTTC. This encodes CASSEDRYSYEQYF. This chain links TRBV10-1 with TRBJ2-7, with D tentatively TRBD1 (6 bases). The length of the CDR3 is 14 residues. CDR1 is WNHNN, CDR2 SYGVQD, per germline (reference sequence). Trimming left V 2 bases short and J 0 bases short, with 8 bases between.